This TCR beta chain was recorded in a study of CD8 T cells in ankylosing spondylitis. Whole-study results and caveats: Reactive arthritis synovial fluid and blood previously showed some of these motif variants. A TCR beta motif made of 7 to 9 highly homologous variants seemed typical of ankylosing spondylitis blood. Matched ankylosing spondylitis synovial fluid reportedly contained a significantly enriched population of disease-linked clones.

Quantitative 5'-RACE with molecular barcodes produced the TCR beta libraries. TCRdb itself ran the 5' RACE reads through MiXCR, one entry per CDR3 protein. The sample lists a few hundred thousand distinct CDR3 sequences; 20% were seen once. Many counts were recorded for this clonotype. Its specificity is not known. Germline CDR1 reads GTSNPN; CDR2 reads SVGIG (reference sequence). J gave up 6 bases and V 4 bases, and 10 bases lay outside the gene matches. CDR3 size: 15 residues. The chain joins TRBV30 to TRBJ2-3; 10 positions agree with TRBD2. The sequence was collected from a female donor with ankylosing spondylitis or in good health (not recorded which). The specimen sequenced was blood, either unsorted or a sorted T cell fraction (not recorded which). This CDR3 is CAWTASGRAGDTQYF. The DNA for the CDR3 is TGTGCCTGGACAGCGAGCGGGAGGGCCGGGGATACGCAGTATTTT.